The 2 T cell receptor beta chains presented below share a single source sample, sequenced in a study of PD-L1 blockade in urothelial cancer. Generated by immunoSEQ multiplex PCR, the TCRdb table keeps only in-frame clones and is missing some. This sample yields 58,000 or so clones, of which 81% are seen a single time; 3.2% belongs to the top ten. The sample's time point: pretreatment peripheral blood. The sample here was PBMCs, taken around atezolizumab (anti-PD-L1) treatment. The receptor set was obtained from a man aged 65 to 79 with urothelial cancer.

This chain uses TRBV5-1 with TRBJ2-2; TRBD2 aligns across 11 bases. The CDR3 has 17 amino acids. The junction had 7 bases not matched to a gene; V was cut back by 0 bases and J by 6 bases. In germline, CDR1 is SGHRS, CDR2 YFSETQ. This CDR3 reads CASSLEGLAGGPGELFF. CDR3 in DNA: TGCGCCAGCAGCTTGGAGGGGCTAGCGGGAGGCCCCGGGGAGCTGTTTTTT.

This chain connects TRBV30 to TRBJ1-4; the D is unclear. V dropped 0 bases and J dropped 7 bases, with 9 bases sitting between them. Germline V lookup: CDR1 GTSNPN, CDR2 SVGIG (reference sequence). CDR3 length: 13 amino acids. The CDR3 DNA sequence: TGTGCCTGGAGTGTCGGGTTGGGTGAAAAACTGTTTTTT. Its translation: CAWSVGLGEKLFF.